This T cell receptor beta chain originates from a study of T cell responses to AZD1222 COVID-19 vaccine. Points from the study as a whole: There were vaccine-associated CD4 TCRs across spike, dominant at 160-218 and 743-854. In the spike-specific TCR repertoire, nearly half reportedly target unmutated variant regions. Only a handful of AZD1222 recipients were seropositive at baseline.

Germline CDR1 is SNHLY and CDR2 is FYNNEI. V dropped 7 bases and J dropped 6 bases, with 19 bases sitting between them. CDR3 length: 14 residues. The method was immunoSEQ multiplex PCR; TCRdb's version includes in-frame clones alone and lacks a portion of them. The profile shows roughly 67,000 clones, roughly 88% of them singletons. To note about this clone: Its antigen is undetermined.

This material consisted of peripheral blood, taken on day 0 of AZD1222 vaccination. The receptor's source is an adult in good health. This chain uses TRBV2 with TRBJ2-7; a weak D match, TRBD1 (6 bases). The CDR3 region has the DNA TGTGCCAGCACCGGGCGCAGGGGAATAAGCGAGCAGTACTTC. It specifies CASTGRRGISEQYF.